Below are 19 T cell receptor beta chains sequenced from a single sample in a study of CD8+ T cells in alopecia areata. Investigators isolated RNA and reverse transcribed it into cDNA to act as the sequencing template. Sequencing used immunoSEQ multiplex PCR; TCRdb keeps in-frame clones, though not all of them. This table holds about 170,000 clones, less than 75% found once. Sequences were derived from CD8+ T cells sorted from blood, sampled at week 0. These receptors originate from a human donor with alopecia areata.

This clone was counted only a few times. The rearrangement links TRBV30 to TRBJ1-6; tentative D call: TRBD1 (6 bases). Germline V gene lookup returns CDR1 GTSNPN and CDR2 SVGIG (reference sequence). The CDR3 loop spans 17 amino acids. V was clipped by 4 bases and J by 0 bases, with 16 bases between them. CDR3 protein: CAWNLDSLSSYNSPLHF. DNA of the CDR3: TGTGCCTGGAACCTGGACAGTTTAAGCTCCTATAATTCACCCCTCCACTTT.

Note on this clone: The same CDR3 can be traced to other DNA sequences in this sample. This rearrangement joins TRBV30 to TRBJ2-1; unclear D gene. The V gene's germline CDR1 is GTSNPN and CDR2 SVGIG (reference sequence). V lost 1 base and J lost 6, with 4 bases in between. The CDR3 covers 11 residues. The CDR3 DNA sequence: TGTGCCTGGAGTGGGGGCAATGAGCAGTTCTTC. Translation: CAWSGGNEQFF.

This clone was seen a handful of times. The CDR3, as DNA: TGTGCCAGCTCACTTTCATCTGAAGCTTTCTTT. Protein product: CASSLSSEAFF. The rearrangement joins TRBV18 to TRBJ1-1; D unresolved. This CDR3 has 11 residues. Germline CDR1 is KGHSH and CDR2 is LQKENI. The V end lost 4 bases, the J end lost 6 bases, and 6 bases lay between the germline ends.

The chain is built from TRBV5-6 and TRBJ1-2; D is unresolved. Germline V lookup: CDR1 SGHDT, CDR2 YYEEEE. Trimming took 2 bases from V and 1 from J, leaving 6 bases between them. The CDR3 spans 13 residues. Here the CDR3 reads CASSLPSNYGYTF. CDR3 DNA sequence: TGTGCCAGCAGCTTACCCAGTAACTATGGCTACACCTTC.

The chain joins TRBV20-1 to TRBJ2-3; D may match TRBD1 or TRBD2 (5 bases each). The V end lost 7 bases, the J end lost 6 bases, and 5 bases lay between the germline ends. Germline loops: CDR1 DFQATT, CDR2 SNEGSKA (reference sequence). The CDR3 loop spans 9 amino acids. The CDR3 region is CSGGDTQYF. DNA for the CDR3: TGCAGTGGGGGGGATACGCAGTATTTT.

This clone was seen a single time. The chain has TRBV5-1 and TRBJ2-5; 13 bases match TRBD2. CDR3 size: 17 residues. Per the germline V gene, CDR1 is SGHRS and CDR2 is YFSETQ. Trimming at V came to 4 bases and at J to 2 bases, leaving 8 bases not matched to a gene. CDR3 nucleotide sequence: TGCGCCAGCAGCGAATACCCACTAGCGGGGGGGCAAGAGACCCAGTACTTC. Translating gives CASSEYPLAGGQETQYF.

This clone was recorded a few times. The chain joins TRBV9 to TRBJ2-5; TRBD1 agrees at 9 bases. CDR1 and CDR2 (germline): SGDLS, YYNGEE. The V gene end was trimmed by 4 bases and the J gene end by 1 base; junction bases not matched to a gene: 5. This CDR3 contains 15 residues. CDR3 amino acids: CASSPGQGPQETQYF. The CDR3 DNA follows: TGTGCCAGCAGCCCGGGACAGGGACCCCAAGAGACCCAGTACTTC.

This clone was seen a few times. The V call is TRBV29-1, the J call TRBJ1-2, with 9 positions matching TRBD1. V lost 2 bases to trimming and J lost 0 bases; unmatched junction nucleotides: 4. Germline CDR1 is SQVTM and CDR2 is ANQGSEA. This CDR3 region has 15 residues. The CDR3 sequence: CSVEIRDRANYGYTF. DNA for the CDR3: TGCAGCGTTGAAATCCGGGACAGGGCTAACTATGGCTACACCTTC.

CDR3 coding DNA: TGTGCCAGCAGCTGGGAGACAGGGGGCCATGAAAAACTGTTTTTT. It codes for CASSWETGGHEKLFF. This chain links TRBV13 with TRBJ1-4; 10 bases align to TRBD1. The V gene's germline CDR1 is PRHDT and CDR2 FYEKMQ (reference sequence). The length of the CDR3 is 15 residues. V lost 4 bases and J lost 6; bases outside the gene matches: 5.

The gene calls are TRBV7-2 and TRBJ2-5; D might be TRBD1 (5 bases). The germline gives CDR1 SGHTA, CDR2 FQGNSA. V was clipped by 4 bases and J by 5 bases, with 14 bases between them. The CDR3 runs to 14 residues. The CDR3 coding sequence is TGTGCCAGCAGCTCAGGGTCAAAGAGGGAGACCCAGTACTTC. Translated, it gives CASSSGSKRETQYF.

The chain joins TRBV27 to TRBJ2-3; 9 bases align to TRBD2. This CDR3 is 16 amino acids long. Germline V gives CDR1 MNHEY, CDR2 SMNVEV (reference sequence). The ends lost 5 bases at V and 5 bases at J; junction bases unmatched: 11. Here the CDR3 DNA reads TGTGCCAGCAGTCCTATAGGCGGGGGGGCCGAAGATACGCAGTATTTT. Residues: CASSPIGGGAEDTQYF.

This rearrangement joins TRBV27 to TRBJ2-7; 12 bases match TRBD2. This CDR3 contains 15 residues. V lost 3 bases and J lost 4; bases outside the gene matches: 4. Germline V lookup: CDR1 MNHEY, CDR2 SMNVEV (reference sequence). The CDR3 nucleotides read TGTGCCAGCAGTTTGAGACTAGCGGGGGATTACGAGCAGTACTTC. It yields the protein CASSLRLAGDYEQYF.

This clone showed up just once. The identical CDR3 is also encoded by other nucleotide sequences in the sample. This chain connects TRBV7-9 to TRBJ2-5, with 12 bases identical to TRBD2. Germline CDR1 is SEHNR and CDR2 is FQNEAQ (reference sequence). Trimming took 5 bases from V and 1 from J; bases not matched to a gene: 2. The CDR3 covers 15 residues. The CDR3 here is CASSRLAGVQETQYF. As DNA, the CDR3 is TGTGCCAGCAGCCGACTAGCGGGGGTCCAAGAGACCCAGTACTTC.

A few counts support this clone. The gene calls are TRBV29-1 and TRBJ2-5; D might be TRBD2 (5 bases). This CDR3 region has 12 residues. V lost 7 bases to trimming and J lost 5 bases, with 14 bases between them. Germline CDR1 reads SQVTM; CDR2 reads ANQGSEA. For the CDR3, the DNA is TGCAGCGGCGGTGACCCGGGGGAGACCCAGTACTTC. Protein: CSGGDPGETQYF.

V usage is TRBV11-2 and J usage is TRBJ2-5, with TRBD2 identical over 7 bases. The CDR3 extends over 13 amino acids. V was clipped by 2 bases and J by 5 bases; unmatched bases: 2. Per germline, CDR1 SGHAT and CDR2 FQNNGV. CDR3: CASSLPGGETQYF. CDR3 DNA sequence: TGTGCCAGCAGCTTACCGGGGGGTGAGACCCAGTACTTC.

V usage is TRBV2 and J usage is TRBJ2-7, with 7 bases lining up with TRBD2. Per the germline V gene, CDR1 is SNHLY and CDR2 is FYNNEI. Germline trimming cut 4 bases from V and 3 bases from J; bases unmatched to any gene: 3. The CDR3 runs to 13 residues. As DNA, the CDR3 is TGTGCCAGCAGTGGGACTAGGTACTACGAGCAGTACTTC. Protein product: CASSGTRYYEQYF.

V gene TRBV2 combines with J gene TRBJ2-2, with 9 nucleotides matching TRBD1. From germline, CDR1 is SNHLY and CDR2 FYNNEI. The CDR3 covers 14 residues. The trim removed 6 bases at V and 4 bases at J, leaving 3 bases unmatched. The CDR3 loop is CASRGQGLTGELFF. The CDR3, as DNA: TGTGCCAGCAGGGGACAGGGTCTCACCGGGGAGCTGTTTTTT.

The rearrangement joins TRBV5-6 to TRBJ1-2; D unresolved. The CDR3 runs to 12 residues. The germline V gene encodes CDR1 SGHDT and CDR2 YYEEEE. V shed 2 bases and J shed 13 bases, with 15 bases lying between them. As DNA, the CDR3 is TGTGCCAGCAGCTTCGGCAGTTCTTCGTGCACCTTC. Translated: CASSFGSSSCTF.

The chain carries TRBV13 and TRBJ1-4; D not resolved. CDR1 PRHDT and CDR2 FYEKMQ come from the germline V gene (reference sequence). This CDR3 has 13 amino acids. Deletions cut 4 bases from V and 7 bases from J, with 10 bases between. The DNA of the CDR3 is TGTGCCAGCAGCTCCCTCCGGGCTGAAAAACTGTTTTTT. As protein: CASSSLRAEKLFF.